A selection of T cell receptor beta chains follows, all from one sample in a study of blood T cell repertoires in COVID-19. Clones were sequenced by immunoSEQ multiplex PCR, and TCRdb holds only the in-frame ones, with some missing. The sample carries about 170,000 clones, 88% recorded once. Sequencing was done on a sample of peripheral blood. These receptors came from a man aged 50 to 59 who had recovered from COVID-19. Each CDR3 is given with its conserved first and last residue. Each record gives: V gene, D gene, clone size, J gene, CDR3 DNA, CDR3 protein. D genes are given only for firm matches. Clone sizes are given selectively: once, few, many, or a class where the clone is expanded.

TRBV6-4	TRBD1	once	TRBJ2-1	TGTGCCAGCAGTTCGACAGGGGGTAGTGAGCAGTTCTTC	CASSSTGGSEQFF
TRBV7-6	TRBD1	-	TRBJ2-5	TGTGCCAGCAGCCAGGACAGGGTGGGAGGTGGACAGTACTTC	CASSQDRVGGGQYF
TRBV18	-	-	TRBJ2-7	TGTGCCAGCTCATACCGGGGGTCCCACGAGCAGTACTTC	CASSYRGSHEQYF
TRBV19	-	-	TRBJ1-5	TGTGCCAGTAGTATACGCGAGGGCCATCAGCCCCAGCATTTT	CASSIREGHQPQHF
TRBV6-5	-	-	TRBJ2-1	TGTGCCAGCAGGGGGGGACGAGGCTACAATGAGCAGTTCTTC	CASRGGRGYNEQFF
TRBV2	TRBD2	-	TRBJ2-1	TGTGCCAGCAGTGTCCTATGGCGGGGGGACAATGAGCAGTTCTTC	CASSVLWRGDNEQFF
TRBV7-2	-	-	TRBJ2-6	TGTGCCAGCAGCTTAGCGGGGGCCTCTGTCTCTGGGGCCAACGTCCTGACTTTC	CASSLAGASVSGANVLTF
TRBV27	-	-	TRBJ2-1	TGTGCCAGCAGTTTAAGGCCGGGAGCCTCCAATGAGCAGTTCTTC	CASSLRPGASNEQFF
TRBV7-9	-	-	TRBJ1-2	TGTGCCAGCAGTCCTAGTGGGACACCAATCGGCTACACCTTC	CASSPSGTPIGYTF
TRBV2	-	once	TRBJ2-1	TGTGCCAGCAGTGAAGCGCTTCTGGTTCGGAATGAGCAGTTCTTC	CASSEALLVRNEQFF
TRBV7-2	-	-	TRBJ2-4	TGTGCCAGCAGTTGGGGCCCCTCTGAAAACATTCAGTACTTC	CASSWGPSENIQYF
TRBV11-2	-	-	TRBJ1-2	TGTGCCAGCAGCTCGGACAGCTATGGCTACACCTTC	CASSSDSYGYTF
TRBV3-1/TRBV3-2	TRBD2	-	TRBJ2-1	TGTGCCAGCAGCCAAGATTCCGGGACTAGCGGTTACAATGAGCAGTTCTTC	CASSQDSGTSGYNEQFF
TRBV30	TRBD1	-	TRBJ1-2	TGTGCCTGGAGTACCCGGACAGGCGGAGGCTACACCTTC	CAWSTRTGGGYTF
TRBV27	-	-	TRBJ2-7	TGTGCCAGCAGTGGCAGCGGTTCCTACGAGCAGTACTTC	CASSGSGSYEQYF
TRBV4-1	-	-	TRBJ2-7	TGCGCCAGCAGCCAAGTGCCCGACTTCGTGGACGAGCAGTACTTC	CASSQVPDFVDEQYF
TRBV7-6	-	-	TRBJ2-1	TGTGCCAGCAGCTTAGTGCTGAGTTCCACCTACAATGAGCAGTTCTTC	CASSLVLSSTYNEQFF
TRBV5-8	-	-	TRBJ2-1	TGTGCCAGCAGCTTGTGGGGCGTGGACAGCTCCTACAATGAGCAGTTCTTC	CASSLWGVDSSYNEQFF
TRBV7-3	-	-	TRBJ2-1	TGTGCCAGCAGCTTAATGCCAGGGGTTGGGGGTGAGCAGTTCTTC	CASSLMPGVGGEQFF
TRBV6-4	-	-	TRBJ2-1	TGTGCCAGCAGTGTTGGAGGGGGGGGAAGTGAGCAGTTCTTC	CASSVGGGGSEQFF
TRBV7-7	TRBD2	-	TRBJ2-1	TGTGCCAGCAGCCCAAGCGGGAGGGGCGCCTACAATGAGCAGTTCTTC	CASSPSGRGAYNEQFF
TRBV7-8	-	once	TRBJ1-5	TGTGCCAGCAGCTTAGGTCAGGATAATCAGCCCCAGCATTTT	CASSLGQDNQPQHF
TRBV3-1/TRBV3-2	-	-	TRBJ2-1	TGTGCCAGCAGCGCTGATACAGGGCCCAACAATGAGCAGTTCTTC	CASSADTGPNNEQFF
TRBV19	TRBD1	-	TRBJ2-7	TGTGCCAGTAGTATGGCAGGGGGCTCCTACGAGCAGTACTTC	CASSMAGGSYEQYF
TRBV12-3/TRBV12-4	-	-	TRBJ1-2	TGTGCCAGCAGTTTAGAAGGGACAGGCTACACCTTC	CASSLEGTGYTF
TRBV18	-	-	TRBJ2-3	TGTGCCAGCTCACCTGGGGCGTCAGATACGCAGTATTTT	CASSPGASDTQYF
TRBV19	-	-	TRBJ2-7	TGTGCCAGTAGTCTTCCCGGTCCCACCTACGAGCAGTACTTC	CASSLPGPTYEQYF
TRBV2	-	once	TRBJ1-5	TGTGCCAGCAGTGAAGTACAGCATCAGCCCCAGCATTTT	CASSEVQHQPQHF
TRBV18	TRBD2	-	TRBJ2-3	TGTGCCAGCTCATCATTAGGACTAGACACCACAGATACGCAGTATTTT	CASSSLGLDTTDTQYF
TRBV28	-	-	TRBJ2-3	TGTGCCAGCAGTTGGCGGACTGGGGATACGCAGTATTTT	CASSWRTGDTQYF
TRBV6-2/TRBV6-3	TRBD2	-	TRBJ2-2	TGTGCCAGCAGTCGCCCGACTAGCTCCGGGGAGCTGTTTTTT	CASSRPTSSGELFF
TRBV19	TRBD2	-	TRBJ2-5	TGTGCCAGTAGTATTTTTAGCGGGGGGCAAGAGACCCAGTACTTC	CASSIFSGGQETQYF